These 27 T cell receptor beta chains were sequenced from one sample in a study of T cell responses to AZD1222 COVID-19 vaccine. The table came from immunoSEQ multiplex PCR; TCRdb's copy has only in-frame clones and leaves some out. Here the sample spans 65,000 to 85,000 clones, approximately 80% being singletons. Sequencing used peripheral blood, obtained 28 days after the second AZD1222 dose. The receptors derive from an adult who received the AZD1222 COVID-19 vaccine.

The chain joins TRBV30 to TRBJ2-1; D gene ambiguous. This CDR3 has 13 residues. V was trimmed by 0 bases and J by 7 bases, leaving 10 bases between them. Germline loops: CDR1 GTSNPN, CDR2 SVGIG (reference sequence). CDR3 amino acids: CAWSVHPGNEQFF. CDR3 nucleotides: TGTGCCTGGAGTGTACACCCGGGTAATGAGCAGTTCTTC.

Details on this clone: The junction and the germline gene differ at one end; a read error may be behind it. CDR3 nucleotide sequence: TGTGCTAGCAGCTTAGCAGGGGACAATGAGCAGTTCTTC. As protein: CASSLAGDNEQFF. The gene calls are TRBV7-7 and TRBJ2-1; possible D gene TRBD1, 6 bases. The CDR3 contains 13 residues. Germline CDR1 reads SSHAT; CDR2 reads FNYEAQ (reference sequence).

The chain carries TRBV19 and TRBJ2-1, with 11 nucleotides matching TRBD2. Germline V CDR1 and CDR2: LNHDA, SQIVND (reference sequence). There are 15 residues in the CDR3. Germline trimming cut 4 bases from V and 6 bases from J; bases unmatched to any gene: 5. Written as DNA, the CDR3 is TGTGCCAGTAGTACCGGGACTAGCGGAGGCAATGAGCAGTTCTTC. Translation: CASSTGTSGGNEQFF.

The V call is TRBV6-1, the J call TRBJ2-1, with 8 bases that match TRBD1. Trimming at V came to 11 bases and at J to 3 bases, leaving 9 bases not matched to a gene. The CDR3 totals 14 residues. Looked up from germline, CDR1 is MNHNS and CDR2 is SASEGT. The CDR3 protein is CASRPGTGYNEQFF. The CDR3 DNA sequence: TGTGCCTCCCGCCCAGGGACAGGCTACAATGAGCAGTTCTTC.

CDR3: CSARSGVEAFF. DNA of the CDR3: TGCAGTGCTAGATCGGGAGTTGAAGCTTTCTTT. This chain links TRBV20-1 with TRBJ1-1, with no clear D. CDR1 and CDR2 (germline): DFQATT, SNEGSKA (reference sequence). The CDR3 sequence is 11 residues long. V lost 2 bases and J lost 7, with 8 bases in between.

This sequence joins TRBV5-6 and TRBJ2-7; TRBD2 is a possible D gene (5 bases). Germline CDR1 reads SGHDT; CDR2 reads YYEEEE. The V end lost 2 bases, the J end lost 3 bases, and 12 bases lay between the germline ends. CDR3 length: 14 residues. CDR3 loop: CASSFYRGNYEQYF. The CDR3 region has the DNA TGTGCCAGCAGCTTTTATCGGGGAAACTACGAGCAGTACTTC. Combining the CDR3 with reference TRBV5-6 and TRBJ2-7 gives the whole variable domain DAGVTQSPTHLIKTRGQQVTLRCSPKSGHDTVSWYQQALGQGPQFIFQYYEEEERQRGNFPDRFSGHQFPNYSSELNVNALLLGDSALYLCASSFYRGNYEQYFGPGTRLTVT.

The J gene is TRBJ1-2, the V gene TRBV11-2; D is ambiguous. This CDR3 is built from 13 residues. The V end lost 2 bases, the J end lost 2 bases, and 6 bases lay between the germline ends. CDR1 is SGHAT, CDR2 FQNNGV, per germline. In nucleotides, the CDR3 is TGTGCCAGCAGCTTAAGCAGAAACTATGGCTACACCTTC. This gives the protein CASSLSRNYGYTF.

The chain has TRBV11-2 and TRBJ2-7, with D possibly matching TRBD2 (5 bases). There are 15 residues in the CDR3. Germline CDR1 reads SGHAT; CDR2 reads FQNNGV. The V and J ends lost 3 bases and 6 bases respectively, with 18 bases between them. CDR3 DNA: TGTGCCAGCAGCTTGTCCCCAGGTGGACTCGGCGAGCAGTACTTC. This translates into CASSLSPGGLGEQYF. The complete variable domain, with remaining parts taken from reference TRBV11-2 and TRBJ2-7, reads EAGVAQSPRYKIIEKRQSVAFWCNPISGHATLYWYQQILGQGPKLLIQFQNNGVVDDSQLPKDRFSAERLKGVDSTLKIQPAKLEDSAVYLCASSLSPGGLGEQYFGPGTRLTVT.

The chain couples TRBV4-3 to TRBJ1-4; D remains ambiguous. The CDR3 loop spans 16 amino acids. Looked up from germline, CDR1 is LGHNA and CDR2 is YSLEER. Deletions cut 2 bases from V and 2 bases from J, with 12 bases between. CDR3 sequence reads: CASSQLSVKTNEKLFF. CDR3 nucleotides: TGCGCCAGCAGCCAATTGAGTGTTAAGACTAATGAAAAACTGTTTTTT.

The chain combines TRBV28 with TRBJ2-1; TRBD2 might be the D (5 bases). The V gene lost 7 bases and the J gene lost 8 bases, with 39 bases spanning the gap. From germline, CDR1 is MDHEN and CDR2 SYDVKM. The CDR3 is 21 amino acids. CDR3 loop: CASTTTPPLFRRAPKDHEQFF. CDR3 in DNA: TGTGCCAGCACCACCACCCCCCCTCTCTTTAGGCGGGCCCCCAAGGATCATGAGCAGTTCTTC.

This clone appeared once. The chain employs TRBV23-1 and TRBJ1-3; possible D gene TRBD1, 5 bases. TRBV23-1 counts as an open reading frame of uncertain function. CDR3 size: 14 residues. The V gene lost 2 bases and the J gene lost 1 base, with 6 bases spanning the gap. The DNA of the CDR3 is TGCGCCAGCAGTCAAGGGGGATCTGGAAACACCATATATTTT. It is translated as CASSQGGSGNTIYF.

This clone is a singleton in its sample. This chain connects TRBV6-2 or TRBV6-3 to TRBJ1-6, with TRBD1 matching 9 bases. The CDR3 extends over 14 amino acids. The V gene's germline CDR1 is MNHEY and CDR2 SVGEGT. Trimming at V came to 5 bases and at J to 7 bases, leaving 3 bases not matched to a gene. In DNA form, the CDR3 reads TGTGCCAGCAGTGTAGACAGGGGGAATTCACCCCTCCACTTT. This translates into CASSVDRGNSPLHF.

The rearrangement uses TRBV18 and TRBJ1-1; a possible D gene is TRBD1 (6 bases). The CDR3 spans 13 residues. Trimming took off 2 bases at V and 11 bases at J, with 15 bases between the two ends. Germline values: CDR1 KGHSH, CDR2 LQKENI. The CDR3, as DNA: TGTGCCAGCTCACCAGAGCGGGACATTGGGGCTTTCTTT. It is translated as CASSPERDIGAFF.

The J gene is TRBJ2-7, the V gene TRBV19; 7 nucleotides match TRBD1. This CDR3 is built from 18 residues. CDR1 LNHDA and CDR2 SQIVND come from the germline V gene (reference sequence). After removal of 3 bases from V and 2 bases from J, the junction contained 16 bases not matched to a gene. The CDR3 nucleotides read TGTGCCAGTAGTATGAGGGTGAGTGAGGGGGCCCGAACCTACGAGCAGTACTTC. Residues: CASSMRVSEGARTYEQYF.

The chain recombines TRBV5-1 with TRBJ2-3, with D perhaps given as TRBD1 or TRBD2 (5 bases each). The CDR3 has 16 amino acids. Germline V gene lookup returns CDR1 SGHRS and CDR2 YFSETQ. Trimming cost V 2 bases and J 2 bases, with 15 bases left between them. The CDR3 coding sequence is TGCGCCAGCAGCTTCCGGGACCCAAGGGCCACAGATACGCAGTATTTT. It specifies CASSFRDPRATDTQYF.

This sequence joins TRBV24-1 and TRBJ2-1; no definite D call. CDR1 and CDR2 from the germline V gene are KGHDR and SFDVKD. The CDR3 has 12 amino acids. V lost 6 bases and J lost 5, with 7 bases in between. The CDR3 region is CATSRLDNEQFF. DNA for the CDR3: TGTGCCACCAGTAGGCTAGACAATGAGCAGTTCTTC.

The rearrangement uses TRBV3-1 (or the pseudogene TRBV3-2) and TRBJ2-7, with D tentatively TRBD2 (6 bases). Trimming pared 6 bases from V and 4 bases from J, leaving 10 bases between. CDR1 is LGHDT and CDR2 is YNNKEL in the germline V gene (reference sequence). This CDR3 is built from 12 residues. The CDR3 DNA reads TGTGCCAGCAGGCGGGGCACATACGAGCAGTACTTC. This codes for CASRRGTYEQYF.

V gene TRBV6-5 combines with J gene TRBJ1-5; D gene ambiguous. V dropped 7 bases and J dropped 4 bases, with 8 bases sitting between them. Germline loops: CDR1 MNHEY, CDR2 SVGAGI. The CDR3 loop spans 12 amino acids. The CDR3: CASIGSNQPQHF. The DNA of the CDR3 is TGTGCCAGCATTGGCAGTAATCAGCCCCAGCATTTT.

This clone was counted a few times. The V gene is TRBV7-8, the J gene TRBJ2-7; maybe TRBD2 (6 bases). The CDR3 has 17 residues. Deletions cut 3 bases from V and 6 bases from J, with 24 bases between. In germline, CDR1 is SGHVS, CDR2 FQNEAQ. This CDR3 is CASSFLAFRRRGSEQYF. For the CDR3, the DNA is TGTGCCAGCAGCTTTTTGGCATTCCGGCGGAGGGGTAGCGAGCAGTACTTC.

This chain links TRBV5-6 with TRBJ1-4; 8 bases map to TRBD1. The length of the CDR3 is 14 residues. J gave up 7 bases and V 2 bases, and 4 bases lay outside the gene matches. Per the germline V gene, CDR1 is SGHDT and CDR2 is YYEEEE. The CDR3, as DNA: TGTGCCAGCAGCTTAAAACAGGGGGGTGAAAAACTGTTTTTT. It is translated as CASSLKQGGEKLFF.

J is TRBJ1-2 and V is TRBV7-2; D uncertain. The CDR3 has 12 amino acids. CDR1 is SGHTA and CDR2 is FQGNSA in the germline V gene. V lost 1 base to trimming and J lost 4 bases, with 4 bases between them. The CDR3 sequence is CASSLDLYGYTF. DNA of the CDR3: TGTGCCAGCAGCTTAGACCTCTATGGCTACACCTTC.

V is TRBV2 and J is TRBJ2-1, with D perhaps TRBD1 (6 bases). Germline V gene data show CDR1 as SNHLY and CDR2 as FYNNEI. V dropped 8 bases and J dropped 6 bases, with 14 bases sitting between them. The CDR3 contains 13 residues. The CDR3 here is CASGAGDINEQFF. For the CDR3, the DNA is TGTGCCAGCGGGGCAGGGGATATCAATGAGCAGTTCTTC.

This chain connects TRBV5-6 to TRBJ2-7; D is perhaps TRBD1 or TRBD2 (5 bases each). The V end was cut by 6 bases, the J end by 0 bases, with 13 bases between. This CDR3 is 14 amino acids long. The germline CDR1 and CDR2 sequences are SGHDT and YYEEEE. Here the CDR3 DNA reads TGTGCCAGCATCGTTCATGGGGGCTCCTACGAGCAGTACTTC. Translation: CASIVHGGSYEQYF.

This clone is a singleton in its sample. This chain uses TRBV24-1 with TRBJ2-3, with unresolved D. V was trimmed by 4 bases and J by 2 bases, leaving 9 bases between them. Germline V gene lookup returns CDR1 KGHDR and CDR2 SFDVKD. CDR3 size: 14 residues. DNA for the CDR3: TGTGCCACCAGTGAGCCCTGGGACACAGATACGCAGTATTTT. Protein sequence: CATSEPWDTDTQYF.

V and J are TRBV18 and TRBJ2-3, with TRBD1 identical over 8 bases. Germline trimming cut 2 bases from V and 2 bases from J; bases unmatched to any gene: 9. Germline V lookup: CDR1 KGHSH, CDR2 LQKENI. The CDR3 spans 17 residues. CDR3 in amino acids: CASSPYRDRGYTDTQYF. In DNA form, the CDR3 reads TGTGCCAGCTCACCATACCGAGACAGGGGATACACAGATACGCAGTATTTT.

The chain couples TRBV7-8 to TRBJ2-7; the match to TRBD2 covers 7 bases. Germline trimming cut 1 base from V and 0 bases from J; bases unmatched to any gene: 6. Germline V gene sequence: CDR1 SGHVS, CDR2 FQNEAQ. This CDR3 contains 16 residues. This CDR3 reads CASSLVGGGLSYEQYF. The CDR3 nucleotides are TGTGCCAGCAGCTTAGTGGGCGGGGGTCTCTCCTACGAGCAGTACTTC.

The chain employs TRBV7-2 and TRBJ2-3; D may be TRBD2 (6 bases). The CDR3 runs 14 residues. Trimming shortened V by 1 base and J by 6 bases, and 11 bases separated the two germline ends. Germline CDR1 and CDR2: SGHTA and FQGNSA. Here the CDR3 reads CASSLGRVVDTQYF. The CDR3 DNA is TGTGCCAGCAGCTTAGGGAGGGTCGTCGATACGCAGTATTTT.